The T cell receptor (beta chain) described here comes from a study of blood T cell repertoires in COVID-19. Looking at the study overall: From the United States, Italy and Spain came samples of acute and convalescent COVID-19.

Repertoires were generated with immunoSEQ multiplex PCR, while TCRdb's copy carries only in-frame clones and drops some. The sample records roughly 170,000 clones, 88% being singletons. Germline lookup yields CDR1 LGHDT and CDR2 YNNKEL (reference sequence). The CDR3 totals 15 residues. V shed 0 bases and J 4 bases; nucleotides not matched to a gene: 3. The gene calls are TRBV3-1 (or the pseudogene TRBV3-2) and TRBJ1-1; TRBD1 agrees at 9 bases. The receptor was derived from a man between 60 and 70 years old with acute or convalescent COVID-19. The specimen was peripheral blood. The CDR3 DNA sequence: TGTGCCAGCAGCCAAGAGGGGACAGGGTCCACTGAAGCTTTCTTT. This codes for CASSQEGTGSTEAFF.